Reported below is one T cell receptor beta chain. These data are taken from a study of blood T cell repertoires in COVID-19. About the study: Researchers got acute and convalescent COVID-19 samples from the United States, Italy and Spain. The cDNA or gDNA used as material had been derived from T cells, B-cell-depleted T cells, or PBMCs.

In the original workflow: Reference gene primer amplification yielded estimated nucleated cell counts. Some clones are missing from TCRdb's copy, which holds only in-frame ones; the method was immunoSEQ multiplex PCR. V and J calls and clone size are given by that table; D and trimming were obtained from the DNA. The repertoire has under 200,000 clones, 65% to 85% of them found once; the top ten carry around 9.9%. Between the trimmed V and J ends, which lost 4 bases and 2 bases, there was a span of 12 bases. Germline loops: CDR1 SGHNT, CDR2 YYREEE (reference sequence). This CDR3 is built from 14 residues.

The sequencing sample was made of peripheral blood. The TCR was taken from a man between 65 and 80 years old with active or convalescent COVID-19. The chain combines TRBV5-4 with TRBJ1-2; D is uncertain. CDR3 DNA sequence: TGTGCCAGCAGCCCGCTTGACACAAACTATGGCTACACCTTC. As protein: CASSPLDTNYGYTF.